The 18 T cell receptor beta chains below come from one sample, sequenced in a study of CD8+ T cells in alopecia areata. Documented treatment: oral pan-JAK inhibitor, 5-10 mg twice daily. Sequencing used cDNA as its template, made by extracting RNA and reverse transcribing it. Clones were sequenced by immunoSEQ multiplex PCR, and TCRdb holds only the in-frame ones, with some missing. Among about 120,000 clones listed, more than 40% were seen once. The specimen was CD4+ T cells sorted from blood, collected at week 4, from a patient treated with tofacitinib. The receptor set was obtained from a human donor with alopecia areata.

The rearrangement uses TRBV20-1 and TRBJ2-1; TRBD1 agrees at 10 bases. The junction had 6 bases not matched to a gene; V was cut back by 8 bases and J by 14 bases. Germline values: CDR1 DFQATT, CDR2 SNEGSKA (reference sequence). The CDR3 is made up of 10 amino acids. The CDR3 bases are TGCAGTTTTGTTGGGACAGGGGAGTTCTTC. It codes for CSFVGTGEFF.

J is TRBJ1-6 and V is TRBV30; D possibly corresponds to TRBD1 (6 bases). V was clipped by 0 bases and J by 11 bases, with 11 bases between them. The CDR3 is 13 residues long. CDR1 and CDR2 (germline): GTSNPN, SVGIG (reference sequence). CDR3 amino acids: CAWSVDSFPPLHF. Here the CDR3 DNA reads TGTGCCTGGAGTGTGGACAGTTTCCCACCCCTCCACTTT.

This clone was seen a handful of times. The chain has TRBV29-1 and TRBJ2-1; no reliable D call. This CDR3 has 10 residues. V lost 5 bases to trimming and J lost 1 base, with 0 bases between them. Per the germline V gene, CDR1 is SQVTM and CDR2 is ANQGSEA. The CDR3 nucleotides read TGCAGCGTTTCCTACAATGAGCAGTTCTTC. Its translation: CSVSYNEQFF.

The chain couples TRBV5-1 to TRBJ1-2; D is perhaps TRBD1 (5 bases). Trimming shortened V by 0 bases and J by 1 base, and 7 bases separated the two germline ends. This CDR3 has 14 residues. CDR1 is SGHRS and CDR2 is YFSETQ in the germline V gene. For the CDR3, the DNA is TGCGCCAGCAGCTTGGGGACACTTAACTATGGCTACACCTTC. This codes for CASSLGTLNYGYTF.

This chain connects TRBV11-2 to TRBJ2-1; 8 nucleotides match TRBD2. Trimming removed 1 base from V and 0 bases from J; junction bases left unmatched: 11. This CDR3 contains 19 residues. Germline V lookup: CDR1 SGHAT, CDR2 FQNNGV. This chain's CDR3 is CASSLVRRAGANSYNEQFF. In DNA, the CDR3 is TGTGCCAGCAGCTTAGTACGCCGAGCGGGGGCCAACTCCTACAATGAGCAGTTCTTC. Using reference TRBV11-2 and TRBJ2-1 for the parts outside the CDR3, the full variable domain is EAGVAQSPRYKIIEKRQSVAFWCNPISGHATLYWYQQILGQGPKLLIQFQNNGVVDDSQLPKDRFSAERLKGVDSTLKIQPAKLEDSAVYLCASSLVRRAGANSYNEQFFGPGTRLTVL.

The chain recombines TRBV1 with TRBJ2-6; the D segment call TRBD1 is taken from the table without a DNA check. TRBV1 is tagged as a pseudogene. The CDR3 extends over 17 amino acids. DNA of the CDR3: TGCACCAGCAGCCAAGAACAGGTCCTCTCTGGGGCCAACGTCCTGACTTTC. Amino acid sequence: CTSSQEQVLSGANVLTF.

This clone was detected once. The chain's CDR3 is CASSSGVNSNQPQHF. CDR3 in DNA: TGTGCCAGCAGCTCCGGGGTTAATAGCAATCAGCCCCAGCATTTT. This chain joins TRBV5-6 and TRBJ1-5; no clear D. V lost 3 bases and J 0 bases, leaving 10 bases between the germline ends. CDR1 is SGHDT and CDR2 is YYEEEE in the germline V gene. The CDR3 is made up of 15 amino acids.

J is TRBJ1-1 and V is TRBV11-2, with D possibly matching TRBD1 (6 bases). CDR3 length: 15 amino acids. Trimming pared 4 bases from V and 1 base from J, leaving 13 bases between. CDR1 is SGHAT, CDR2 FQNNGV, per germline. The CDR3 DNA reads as TGTGCCAGCAGCTCCGCAGGGGCCCCGAACACTGAAGCTTTCTTT. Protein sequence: CASSSAGAPNTEAFF.

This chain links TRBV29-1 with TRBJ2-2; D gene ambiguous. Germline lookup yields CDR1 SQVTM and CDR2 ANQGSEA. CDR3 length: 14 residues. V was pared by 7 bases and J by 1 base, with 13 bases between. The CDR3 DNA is TGCAGCGCCTGGTCCGTCCTGAACACCGGGGAGCTGTTTTTT. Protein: CSAWSVLNTGELFF.

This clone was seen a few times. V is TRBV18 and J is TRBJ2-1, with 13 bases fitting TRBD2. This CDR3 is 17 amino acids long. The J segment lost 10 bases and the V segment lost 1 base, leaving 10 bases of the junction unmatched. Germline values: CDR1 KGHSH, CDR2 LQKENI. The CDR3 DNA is TGTGCCAGCTCACCACTGCTGACTAGCGGGGGGCCGAGGGAGCAGTTCTTC. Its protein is CASSPLLTSGGPREQFF.

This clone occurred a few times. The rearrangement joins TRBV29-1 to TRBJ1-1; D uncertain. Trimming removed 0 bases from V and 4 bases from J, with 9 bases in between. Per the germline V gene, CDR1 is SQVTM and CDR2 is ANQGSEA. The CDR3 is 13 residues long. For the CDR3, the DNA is TGCAGCGTTGAAGATTTCGAGGGCACTGAAGCTTTCTTT. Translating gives CSVEDFEGTEAFF.

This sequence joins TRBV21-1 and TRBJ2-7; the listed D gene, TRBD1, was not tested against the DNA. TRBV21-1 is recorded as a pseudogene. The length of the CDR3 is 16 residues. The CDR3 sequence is CARMQVAESNSYEQYF. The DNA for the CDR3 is TGTGCCAGGATGCAGGTGGCTGAATCCAACTCCTACGAGCAGTACTTC.

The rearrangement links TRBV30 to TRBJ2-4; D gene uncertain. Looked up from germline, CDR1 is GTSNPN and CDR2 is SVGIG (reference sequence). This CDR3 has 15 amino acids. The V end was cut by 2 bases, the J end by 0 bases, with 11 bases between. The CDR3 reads CAWSLGALAKNIQYF. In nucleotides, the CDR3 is TGTGCCTGGAGTTTAGGCGCATTAGCCAAAAACATTCAGTACTTC.

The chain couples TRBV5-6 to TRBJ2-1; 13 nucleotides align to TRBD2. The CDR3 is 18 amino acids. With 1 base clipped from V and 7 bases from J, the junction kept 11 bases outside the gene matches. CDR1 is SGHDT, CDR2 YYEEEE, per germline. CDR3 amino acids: CASSLTSGGATTRNEQFF. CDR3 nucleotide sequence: TGTGCCAGCAGCTTGACTAGCGGGGGGGCAACAACGAGGAATGAGCAGTTCTTC.

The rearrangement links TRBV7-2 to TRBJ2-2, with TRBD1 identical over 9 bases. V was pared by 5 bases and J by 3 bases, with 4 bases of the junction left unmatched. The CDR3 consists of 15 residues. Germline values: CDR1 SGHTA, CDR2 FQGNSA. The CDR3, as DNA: TGTGCCAGCAGCGCAGGACAGGGGCACACCGGGGAGCTGTTTTTT. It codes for CASSAGQGHTGELFF.

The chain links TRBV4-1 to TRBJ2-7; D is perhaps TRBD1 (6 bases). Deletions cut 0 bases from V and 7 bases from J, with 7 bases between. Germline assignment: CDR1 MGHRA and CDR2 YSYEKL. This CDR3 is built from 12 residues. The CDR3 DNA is TGCGCCAGCAGCCAAGAAGGGGGTGAGCAGTACTTC. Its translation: CASSQEGGEQYF.

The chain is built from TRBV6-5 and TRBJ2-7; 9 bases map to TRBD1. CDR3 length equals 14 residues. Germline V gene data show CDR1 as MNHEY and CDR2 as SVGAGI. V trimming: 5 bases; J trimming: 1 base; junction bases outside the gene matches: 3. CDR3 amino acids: CASSPGTGSYEQYF. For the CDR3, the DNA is TGTGCCAGCAGTCCCGGGACAGGGTCCTACGAGCAGTACTTC.

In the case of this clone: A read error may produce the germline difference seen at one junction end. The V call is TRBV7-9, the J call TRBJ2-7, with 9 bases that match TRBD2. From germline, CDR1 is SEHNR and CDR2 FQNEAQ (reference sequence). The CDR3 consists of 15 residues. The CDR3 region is CASSVAGATMYEQYF. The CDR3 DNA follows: TGTGCCAGCAGCGTAGCGGGGGCCACAATGTACGAGCAGTACTTC.